This TCR beta chain is drawn from a study of tissue T cells after allogeneic stem cell transplantation. Comments on this clone: Genes here carry mouse names. From the germline J gene comes the end of the CDR3, since the read stops 1 residue before it.

CDR3 length equals 16 residues. J was trimmed by 0 bases and V by 3 bases; bases with no gene match: 1. Germline assignment: CDR1 NNHNN and CDR2 SYGAGS (reference sequence). Profiling relied on immunoSEQ multiplex PCR, and the TCRdb table lists in-frame clones only, not all of them. This table holds around 51,000 clones, around 70% found once. The sequencing sample was made of sorted cells pooled from one or two spleens. The J gene is TRBJ2-3, the V gene TRBV13-2; 13 bases agree with TRBD2. The TCR was taken from a pool of C57BL/6 mice in good health. CDR3 DNA (partial): TGTGCCAGCGGTGGGGACTGGGGGGGGAGTGCAGAAACGCTGTAT. It encodes CASGGDWGGSAETLY. The complete CDR3 protein is CASGGDWGGSAETLYF.